The source of this TCR beta chain is a study of identical twins. Notes on the study in general: Zero-insertion analyses might be partly confounded by invariant T cells like MAIT and iNKT. There was an excess of low generation probability in the out-of-frame alpha sequences that twins shared. Within cord blood, abundant beta clonotypes carried fewer insertions, but memory repertoires showed no such trend.

The CDR3 loop spans 18 amino acids. J lost 0 bases, V lost 1 base, and 8 bases had no gene match. Per the germline V gene, CDR1 is LGHDT and CDR2 is YNNKEL (reference sequence). In its sample, this clonotype was seen a few times. Its antigen remains unidentified. A universal primer site came from template switching; cDNA carried unique molecular identifiers. TCRdb re-analysed the 5' RACE reads in MiXCR, keeping a single row per CDR3 protein. The table has some 570,000 distinct CDR3 sequences, about a fifth seen once; the top ten hold about 0.48%. This same sample was also part of a study on yellow fever vaccine responses in identical twins.

The gene calls are TRBV3-1 and TRBJ2-1; 8 nucleotides match TRBD2. The receptor comes from a woman between 18 and 29 years old in good health. Sample: CD4+ T cells sorted from blood. The CDR3 DNA reads TGTGCCAGCAGCCAAGGGACTCCCAGCGGGAGCTCCTACAATGAGCAGTTCTTC. Translating it yields CASSQGTPSGSSYNEQFF.